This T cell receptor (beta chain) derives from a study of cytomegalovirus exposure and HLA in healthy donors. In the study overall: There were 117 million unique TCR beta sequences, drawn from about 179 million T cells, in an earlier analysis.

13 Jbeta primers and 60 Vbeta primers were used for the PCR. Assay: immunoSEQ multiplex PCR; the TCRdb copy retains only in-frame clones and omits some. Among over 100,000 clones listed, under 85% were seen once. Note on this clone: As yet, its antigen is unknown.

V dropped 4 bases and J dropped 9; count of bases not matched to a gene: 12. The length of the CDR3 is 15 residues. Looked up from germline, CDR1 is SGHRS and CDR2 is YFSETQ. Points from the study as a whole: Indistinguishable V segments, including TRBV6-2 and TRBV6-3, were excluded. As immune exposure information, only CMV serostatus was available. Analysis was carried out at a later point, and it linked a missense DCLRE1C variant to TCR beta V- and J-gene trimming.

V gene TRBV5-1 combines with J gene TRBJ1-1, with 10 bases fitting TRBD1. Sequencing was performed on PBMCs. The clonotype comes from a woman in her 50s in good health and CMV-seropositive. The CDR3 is CASSKEGTGDRQAFF. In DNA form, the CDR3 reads TGCGCCAGCAGCAAGGAGGGGACAGGGGACCGTCAAGCTTTCTTT.